This T cell receptor (beta chain) was captured by sequencing in a study of vaccination effects on CD4 cells after COVID-19. Clones were read by immunoSEQ multiplex PCR, and TCRdb kept only the in-frame ones, dropping some. The sample lists tens of thousands of clones, about 70% occurring once. From germline, CDR1 is MRHNA and CDR2 SNTAGT. Deletions cut 6 bases from V and 4 bases from J, with 13 bases between. CDR3 length: 14 amino acids. Of note for this clone: The antigen is not known.

Whole-study results and caveats: Both infection-induced and vaccine-induced clones contracted markedly at late post-vaccination timepoints. Within healthy vaccinees, only 1 of 255 vaccine-induced clones displayed cross-reactivity with common cold coronaviruses.

Scientists isolated CD4+ T cells after a roughly ten-day culture period ended. Nucleocapsid antibodies stayed negative before and after vaccination, showing no earlier SARS-CoV-2 infection. Half the medium was swapped for IL-2 medium on days 3 and 7. The rearrangement uses TRBV6-4 and TRBJ1-5; D possibly corresponds to TRBD1 (5 bases). Sequenced here: CD4+ T cells from PBMCs cultured without peptide, sampled before COVID-19 vaccination. The TCR comes from a human donor who received a COVID-19 vaccine. The chain's CDR3 is CASSPGPLNQPQHF. CDR3 DNA sequence: TGTGCCAGCAGCCCGGGACCCCTAAATCAGCCCCAGCATTTT.